Below are 12 T cell receptor beta chains sequenced from a single sample in a study of T cells in localized non-small cell lung cancer. Assay used: immunoSEQ multiplex PCR; TCRdb lists only in-frame clones, some missing. The table lists about 52,000 clones, about 88% of them singletons. Source: PBMCs, taken before any cancer treatment. Receptors originate from a female donor with stage II lung adenocarcinoma.

The chain is built from TRBV30 and TRBJ1-2; the D is unclear. Germline V gene data show CDR1 as GTSNPN and CDR2 as SVGIG (reference sequence). This CDR3 has 13 residues. The germline V and J ends were trimmed by 2 bases and 8 bases, with 15 bases remaining between them. CDR3 in DNA: TGTGCCTGGAGTTTGGGAGGATCGCAAGGCTACACCTTC. Translating it yields CAWSLGGSQGYTF.

In DNA, the CDR3 is TGTGCCAGCAGTTATGGGGGGCAAGGCTATGGCTACACCTTC. It codes for CASSYGGQGYGYTF. The rearrangement links TRBV27 to TRBJ1-2; tentatively, D is TRBD1 (6 bases). The CDR3 extends over 14 amino acids. Germline CDR1 reads MNHEY; CDR2 reads SMNVEV (reference sequence). V was clipped by 4 bases and J by 4 bases, with 13 bases between them.

V and J are TRBV6-5 and TRBJ2-2; D may be TRBD1 (5 bases). With 7 bases removed from V and 6 bases from J, the gap between germline ends came to 9 bases. Germline CDR1 and CDR2: MNHEY and SVGAGI. The CDR3 has 12 residues. The CDR3 sequence is CASTGQPGELFF. CDR3 sequence (DNA): TGTGCCAGCACCGGACAACCCGGGGAGCTGTTTTTT.

The chain employs TRBV7-9 and TRBJ1-3; D remains ambiguous. CDR1 and CDR2 (germline): SEHNR, FQNEAQ (reference sequence). There are 17 residues in the CDR3. The V end lost 5 bases, the J end lost 4 bases, and 21 bases lay between the germline ends. The CDR3 DNA sequence: TGTGCCAGCAGCCTCACCGAGCTCCCCTCAGGAGGAAACACCATATATTTT. This encodes CASSLTELPSGGNTIYF.

The chain links TRBV11-2 to TRBJ1-2, with TRBD1 identical over 8 bases. Germline CDR1 reads SGHAT; CDR2 reads FQNNGV. Trimming at V came to 0 bases and at J to 8 bases, leaving 5 bases not matched to a gene. CDR3 length: 14 residues. CDR3 in amino acids: CASSLERTGWGYTF. CDR3 DNA sequence: TGTGCCAGCAGCTTAGAGAGGACAGGGTGGGGCTACACCTTC.

The chain's CDR3 is CASSLAQLAGGEQFF. CDR3 nucleotides: TGCGCCAGCAGCTTGGCCCAGCTAGCGGGGGGAGAGCAGTTCTTC. The genes are TRBV5-1 and TRBJ2-1, with 11 positions matching TRBD2. With V trimmed by 0 bases and J by 10 bases, 6 bases remained unmatched. This CDR3 is 15 amino acids long. Germline assignment: CDR1 SGHRS and CDR2 YFSETQ.

This chain uses TRBV5-1 with TRBJ2-1; a weak D match, TRBD1 (6 bases). The CDR3 covers 19 residues. Germline-derived CDR1 and CDR2 are SGHRS and YFSETQ. Trimming took 3 bases from V and 0 from J, leaving 22 bases between them. Here the CDR3 reads CASSSTLRGEFFSYNEQFF. For the CDR3, the DNA is TGCGCCAGCAGCTCAACACTCAGGGGTGAGTTTTTCTCCTACAATGAGCAGTTCTTC.

The V call is TRBV10-3, the J call TRBJ1-5; D gene unclear. The CDR3 length is 12 residues. Trimming pared 0 bases from V and 4 bases from J, leaving 1 base between. Germline CDR1 is ENHRY and CDR2 is SYGVKD. The CDR3 reads CAISESNQPQHF. As DNA, the CDR3 is TGTGCCATCAGTGAGTCTAATCAGCCCCAGCATTTT.

In this sample, this clone turned up once. This sequence joins TRBV2 and TRBJ1-2, with a possible D match to TRBD1 (6 bases). Trimming took off 6 bases at V and 4 bases at J, with 12 bases between the two ends. Germline CDR1 is SNHLY and CDR2 is FYNNEI. The CDR3 extends over 13 amino acids. The CDR3 protein is CASRREDSYGYTF. The CDR3 coding sequence is TGTGCCAGCAGGAGGGAGGACAGCTATGGCTACACCTTC.

J is TRBJ2-1 and V is TRBV9; D not resolved. V lost 0 bases, J lost 1 base, and 8 bases lay in between. The germline V gene encodes CDR1 SGDLS and CDR2 YYNGEE. The CDR3 is 15 residues long. CDR3 loop: CASSVGPESYNEQFF. The CDR3 coding sequence is TGTGCCAGCAGCGTAGGTCCAGAATCCTACAATGAGCAGTTCTTC. Supplemented by reference TRBV9 and TRBJ2-1, the full variable domain reads DSGVTQTPKHLITATGQRVTLRCSPRSGDLSVYWYQQSLDQGLQFLIQYYNGEERAKGNILERFSAQQFPDLHSELNLSSLELGDSALYFCASSVGPESYNEQFFGPGTRLTVL.

The chain recombines TRBV2 with TRBJ1-1, with D uncertain. V was clipped by 6 bases and J by 4 bases, with 12 bases between them. Germline V gives CDR1 SNHLY, CDR2 FYNNEI. The CDR3 is made up of 13 amino acids. The CDR3 loop reads CASSATGFTEAFF. CDR3 DNA: TGTGCCAGCAGCGCCACCGGGTTCACTGAAGCTTTCTTT.

The CDR3 here is CASSQELGLIDEQFF. The CDR3 DNA sequence: TGTGCCAGCAGCCAAGAACTAGGCCTGATAGATGAGCAGTTCTTC. The chain links TRBV4-2 to TRBJ2-1; weak D call: TRBD2 (5 bases). The CDR3 runs to 15 residues. V lost 0 bases, J lost 8 bases, and 14 bases lay in between. From germline, CDR1 is LGHNA and CDR2 YNFKEQ.